Given below is one T cell receptor (beta chain) in context. The data were obtained in a study of identical twins. CDR3 length equals 16 residues. Germline assignment: CDR1 MNHNS and CDR2 SASEGT. After removal of 6 bases from V and 3 bases from J, the junction contained 10 bases not matched to a gene. TCRdb reprocessed the 5' RACE reads with MiXCR, giving one entry per CDR3 protein. The data contain about 190,000 distinct CDR3 sequences, 15% to 20% of them singletons. These sequences were also reported in another study, on T cells expressing NK-cell markers. That work contributes: The sequencing cohort of eight donors included seven HCMV-seropositive individuals and one seronegative individual. Where several donors were concerned, these clonotypes also led the CD3+CD56-NKG2C+ fraction.

The receptor was isolated from a woman aged 18-29 years in good health. Specimen: CD8+ T cells sorted from blood. J is TRBJ2-2 and V is TRBV6-1; the match to TRBD2 covers 7 bases. CDR3 sequence: CASSKPGGTDTGELFF. The DNA for the CDR3 is TGTGCCAGCAGCAAACCCGGGGGGACCGACACCGGGGAGCTGTTTTTT.